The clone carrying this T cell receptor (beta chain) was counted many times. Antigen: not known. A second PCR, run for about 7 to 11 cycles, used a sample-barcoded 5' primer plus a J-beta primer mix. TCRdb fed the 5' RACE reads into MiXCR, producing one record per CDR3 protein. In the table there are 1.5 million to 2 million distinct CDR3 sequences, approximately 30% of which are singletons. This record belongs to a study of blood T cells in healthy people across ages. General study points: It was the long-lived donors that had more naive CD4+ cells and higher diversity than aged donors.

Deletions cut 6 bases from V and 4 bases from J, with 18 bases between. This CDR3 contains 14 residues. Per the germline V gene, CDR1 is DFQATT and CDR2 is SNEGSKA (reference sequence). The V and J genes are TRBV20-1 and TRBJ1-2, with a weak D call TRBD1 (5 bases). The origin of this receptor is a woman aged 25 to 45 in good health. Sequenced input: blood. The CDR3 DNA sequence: TGCAGTGCCACCGTAGAGGGACCTAGCTATGGCTACACCTTC. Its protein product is CSATVEGPSYGYTF.